The subject of this entry is one TCR beta chain. This CDR3 contains 17 residues. The germline V gene encodes CDR1 MNHEY and CDR2 SMNVEV (reference sequence). V was pared by 3 bases and J by 6 bases, with 10 bases of the junction left unmatched. Some clones are missing from TCRdb's copy, which holds only in-frame ones; the method was immunoSEQ multiplex PCR. The profile covers just over 15,000 clones, with over 80% appearing a single time and roughly an eighth taken by the ten largest. This entry belongs to a study of technical replicates of blood from a few donors. Sequenced input: PBMCs. V is TRBV27 and J is TRBJ2-2; 10 bases are a match to TRBD2. This clonotype was sampled from a human donor in good health. The CDR3, as DNA: TGTGCCAGCAGTTTCGTAGCTAGCGGGAGTGGGGCCGGGGAGCTGTTTTTT. It translates to CASSFVASGSGAGELFF.